What follows are 27 T cell receptor beta chains derived from one specimen sequenced in a study of blood T cell repertoires in COVID-19. Clones were sequenced by immunoSEQ multiplex PCR, and TCRdb holds only the in-frame ones, with some missing. The sample lists around 130,000 clones; about 86% were seen once. Sequencing was performed on peripheral blood. The receptor source for this set is a woman between 50 and 59 years old with acute or convalescent COVID-19.

A few counts support this clone. CDR3 coding DNA: TGTGCCAGCAGTGCGTGGGGCCTTAACACTGAAGCTTTCTTT. This encodes CASSAWGLNTEAFF. This chain connects TRBV6-2 or TRBV6-3 to TRBJ1-1, with D tentatively TRBD1 (5 bases). Germline V gene sequence: CDR1 MNHEY, CDR2 SVGEGT. This CDR3 contains 14 residues. The V end was cut by 5 bases, the J end by 2 bases, with 12 bases between.

The rearrangement links TRBV19 to TRBJ2-1, with 7 bases aligning to TRBD2. The junction had 13 bases not matched to a gene; V was cut back by 6 bases and J by 2 bases. Looked up from germline, CDR1 is LNHDA and CDR2 is SQIVND (reference sequence). The CDR3 spans 17 residues. CDR3 DNA sequence: TGTGCCAGTAGGAAACAGGCGACAGCGGGACCCTACAATGAGCAGTTCTTC. It is translated as CASRKQATAGPYNEQFF.

The rearrangement uses TRBV7-6 and TRBJ1-5; no clear D gene. Trimming stripped 2 bases from V and 2 bases from J, with 10 bases between. Per the germline V gene, CDR1 is SGHVS and CDR2 is FNYEAQ. This CDR3 is built from 15 residues. The CDR3 nucleotides read TGTGCCAGCAGCTTATTACCGATAGGCAATCAGCCCCAGCATTTT. Its protein product is CASSLLPIGNQPQHF.

This clone has more than one count but fewer than ten. The chain uses TRBV5-1 and TRBJ1-6, with D possibly being TRBD1 (6 bases). The germline V and J ends were trimmed by 0 bases and 9 bases, with 10 bases remaining between them. Germline CDR1 reads SGHRS; CDR2 reads YFSETQ. The CDR3 sequence is 14 residues long. The CDR3 nucleotides are TGCGCCAGCAGCTTGGAAGGGGGGGGTTCACCCCTCCACTTT. Residues: CASSLEGGGSPLHF.

This chain joins TRBV5-6 and TRBJ1-1, with TRBD1 matching over 7 bases. CDR1 is SGHDT and CDR2 is YYEEEE in the germline V gene. The junction had 5 bases not matched to a gene; V was cut back by 2 bases and J by 7 bases. This CDR3 is built from 13 residues. The CDR3 region is CASSFTGEDEAFF. The CDR3 DNA follows: TGTGCCAGCAGCTTCACAGGGGAGGATGAAGCTTTCTTT.

This clone was detected only a few times. The gene calls are TRBV4-1 and TRBJ1-1; possibly TRBD1 for D (6 bases). Germline-derived CDR1 and CDR2 are MGHRA and YSYEKL. This CDR3 has 16 residues. V was clipped by 0 bases and J by 4 bases, with 15 bases between them. DNA of the CDR3: TGCGCCAGCAGCCAAGATGGGGGCGGGGGAGTCACTGAAGCTTTCTTT. Encoded protein: CASSQDGGGGVTEAFF.

The gene calls are TRBV12-2 and TRBJ1-4; whether TRBD1, the table's D call, matches the DNA was not checked. TRBV12-2 is a pseudogene locus. CDR3 length: 17 amino acids. The CDR3 region is CASRRNPTGRGLKKLFF. The DNA of the CDR3 is TGTGCAAGTCGGCGAAACCCAACAGGGCGAGGGTTGAAAAAACTGTTTTTT.

A single count supports this clone. The J gene is TRBJ2-4, the V gene TRBV27; TRBD1 matches at 8 bases. The CDR3 loop spans 14 amino acids. The J segment lost 5 bases and the V segment lost 3 bases, leaving 3 bases of the junction unmatched. Germline V gives CDR1 MNHEY, CDR2 SMNVEV (reference sequence). In DNA, the CDR3 is TGTGCCAGCAGTTTCAGGGGGCCTCAAAACATTCAGTACTTC. Residues: CASSFRGPQNIQYF.

V gene TRBV13 combines with J gene TRBJ1-1; perhaps TRBD1 as D (5 bases). This CDR3 spans 16 amino acids. V lost 3 bases and J lost 1, with 15 bases in between. The V gene's germline CDR1 is PRHDT and CDR2 FYEKMQ (reference sequence). DNA for the CDR3: TGTGCCAGCAGCTTGGGTCCGGGGGTTCCGAACACTGAAGCTTTCTTT. This sequence encodes CASSLGPGVPNTEAFF.

Ten or more counts support this clone. The chain uses TRBV18 and TRBJ1-1; perhaps TRBD1 as D (5 bases). The CDR3 extends over 12 amino acids. Germline CDR1 reads KGHSH; CDR2 reads LQKENI. V lost 3 bases and J 4 bases, leaving 6 bases between the germline ends. Here the CDR3 reads CASSPDSTEAFF. CDR3 in DNA: TGTGCCAGCTCACCTGACAGCACTGAAGCTTTCTTT.

The rearrangement uses TRBV10-3 and TRBJ1-2, with a tentative D call TRBD1 (5 bases). The V end was cut by 0 bases, the J end by 3 bases, with 11 bases between. CDR1 and CDR2 (germline): ENHRY, SYGVKD. The CDR3 runs 15 residues. The CDR3 sequence is CAISESPTVHYGYTF. CDR3 sequence (DNA): TGTGCCATCAGTGAGTCGCCGACAGTTCACTATGGCTACACCTTC.

The gene calls are TRBV5-1 and TRBJ1-2; D is ambiguous. V shed 1 base and J shed 8 bases, with 12 bases lying between them. The CDR3 totals 13 residues. Germline values: CDR1 SGHRS, CDR2 YFSETQ. The CDR3 DNA follows: TGCGCCAGCAGCTTGCGAGGGAGGGAGGGCTACACCTTC. The encoded protein is CASSLRGREGYTF.

V is TRBV15 and J is TRBJ2-3; TRBD2 might be the D (6 bases). This CDR3 comprises 17 residues. The V end was cut by 0 bases, the J end by 0 bases, with 13 bases between. Germline loops: CDR1 LNHNV, CDR2 YYDKDF (reference sequence). The CDR3 sequence is CATSREAGGLSTDTQYF. The DNA for the CDR3 is TGTGCCACCAGCAGAGAGGCTGGAGGGCTAAGCACAGATACGCAGTATTTT.

This clone has just one count. V gene TRBV2 combines with J gene TRBJ1-6, with 10 nucleotides matching TRBD1. Germline loops: CDR1 SNHLY, CDR2 FYNNEI. The CDR3 runs to 18 residues. J gave up 0 bases and V 5 bases, and 7 bases lay outside the gene matches. The DNA for the CDR3 is TGTGCCAGCAGTCGACAGGGGGCCCCGATCTCCTATAATTCACCCCTCCACTTT. It codes for CASSRQGAPISYNSPLHF.

This chain links TRBV9 with TRBJ2-3; 8 nucleotides match TRBD2. The CDR3 has 16 amino acids. Germline loops: CDR1 SGDLS, CDR2 YYNGEE. V was clipped by 4 bases and J by 6 bases; unmatched bases: 13. In DNA, the CDR3 is TGTGCCAGCAGCCCCACGACGGGGGGGCCTATGGATACGCAGTATTTT. Translating gives CASSPTTGGPMDTQYF. Based on the CDR3 plus reference TRBV9 and TRBJ2-3, the full variable domain is DSGVTQTPKHLITATGQRVTLRCSPRSGDLSVYWYQQSLDQGLQFLIQYYNGEERAKGNILERFSAQQFPDLHSELNLSSLELGDSALYFCASSPTTGGPMDTQYFGPGTRLTVL.

The V call is TRBV27, the J call TRBJ1-6; D is possibly TRBD1 (5 bases). This CDR3 is built from 15 residues. From germline, CDR1 is MNHEY and CDR2 SMNVEV (reference sequence). V was shortened by 4 bases and J by 7 bases, with 14 bases between the two germline ends. In DNA, the CDR3 is TGTGCCAGCAGTTCGACAGCCTCCATGAATTCACCCCTCCACTTT. This gives the protein CASSSTASMNSPLHF.

The chain carries TRBV5-1 and TRBJ2-5; 10 bases agree with TRBD2. Trimming removed 5 bases from V and 4 bases from J; junction bases left unmatched: 5. CDR3 length equals 14 residues. The germline V gene has CDR1 SGHRS and CDR2 YFSETQ. This CDR3 reads CASRRTSGRETQYF. CDR3 nucleotides: TGCGCCAGCAGGCGGACTAGCGGCCGAGAGACCCAGTACTTC.

The V gene is TRBV25-1, the J gene TRBJ1-2, with a tentative D call TRBD1 (5 bases). V lost 5 bases to trimming and J lost 8 bases, with 12 bases between them. This CDR3 comprises 12 residues. The V gene's germline CDR1 is MGHDK and CDR2 SYGVNS. The CDR3 nucleotides are TGTGCCAGCAGTAGCGGGGCGGGCGGCTACACCTTC. It specifies CASSSGAGGYTF.

Comment on this clone: This may stem from a read error, because a much larger clone lies one nucleotide away. The rearrangement uses TRBV13 and TRBJ1-1, with D unresolved. CDR3 length: 14 amino acids. Trimming took off 0 bases at V and 1 base at J, with 6 bases between the two ends. CDR1 is PRHDT, CDR2 FYEKMQ, per germline (reference sequence). CDR3 sequence: CASSLGLGNTEAFF. The CDR3 region has the DNA TGTGCCAGCAGCTTAGGTCTCGGGAACACTGAAGCTTTCTTT.

The count of this clone is one. V and J are TRBV6-6 and TRBJ2-7, with 9 bases that match TRBD1. Germline CDR1 reads MNHNY; CDR2 reads SVGAGI (reference sequence). The length of the CDR3 is 16 residues. The J segment lost 4 bases and the V segment lost 5 bases, leaving 12 bases of the junction unmatched. The CDR3 reads CASSIPQGTGIYEQYF. Written as DNA, the CDR3 is TGTGCCAGCAGTATTCCCCAGGGGACAGGGATATACGAGCAGTACTTC.

This chain uses TRBV4-1 with TRBJ1-1; maybe TRBD1 (5 bases). This CDR3 region has 15 residues. The germline V gene has CDR1 MGHRA and CDR2 YSYEKL. The V end was cut by 6 bases, the J end by 6 bases, with 20 bases between. CDR3 coding DNA: TGCGCCAGCAGGGTAGGACAAACTGAGACCGCTGAAGCTTTCTTT. It specifies CASRVGQTETAEAFF.

The J gene is TRBJ1-1, the V gene TRBV5-1; 8 bases are shared with TRBD1. The junction had 14 bases not matched to a gene; V was cut back by 0 bases and J by 4 bases. Germline assignment: CDR1 SGHRS and CDR2 YFSETQ. This CDR3 is 18 amino acids long. The CDR3 coding sequence is TGCGCCAGCAGCTTGGGCCCAGGACAGGGCGTTTTTGCCACTGAAGCTTTCTTT. This translates into CASSLGPGQGVFATEAFF.

The chain employs TRBV7-2 and TRBJ1-6; 7 nucleotides match TRBD1. The CDR3 consists of 15 residues. V lost 5 bases to trimming and J lost 7 bases; unmatched junction nucleotides: 8. Germline V CDR1 and CDR2: SGHTA, FQGNSA. In nucleotides, the CDR3 is TGTGCCAGCAGCCTGTACAGGGGTCTCAATTCACCCCTCCACTTT. This translates into CASSLYRGLNSPLHF.

This sequence joins TRBV29-1 and TRBJ1-1; 8 positions agree with TRBD1. V was pared by 3 bases and J by 10 bases, with 10 bases of the junction left unmatched. The CDR3 runs to 13 residues. The V gene's germline CDR1 is SQVTM and CDR2 ANQGSEA. CDR3 in DNA: TGCAGCGTTGAGATTGGCAGGACAGGGCCAGCTTTCTTT. Its protein product is CSVEIGRTGPAFF.

V and J are TRBV3-1 (or the pseudogene TRBV3-2) and TRBJ1-3, with TRBD1 matching over 9 bases. Germline loops: CDR1 LGHDT, CDR2 YNNKEL (reference sequence). This CDR3 comprises 16 residues. The ends lost 1 base at V and 1 base at J; junction bases unmatched: 2. The CDR3 coding sequence is TGTGCCAGCAGCCAAGGACAGGGGGTTTCTGGAAACACCATATATTTT. The encoded protein is CASSQGQGVSGNTIYF.

The CDR3 region is CATQRGTGRSGNTIYF. As DNA, the CDR3 is TGTGCCACCCAACGGGGGACAGGGCGCTCTGGAAACACCATATATTTT. The gene calls are TRBV19 and TRBJ1-3, with 9 bases matching TRBD1. Trimming took 10 bases from V and 0 from J; bases not matched to a gene: 10. This CDR3 comprises 16 residues. Germline V gene data show CDR1 as LNHDA and CDR2 as SQIVND (reference sequence).

The V and J genes are TRBV19 and TRBJ2-5, with no clear D. Germline V gene sequence: CDR1 LNHDA, CDR2 SQIVND (reference sequence). CDR3 length equals 13 residues. Trimming stripped 2 bases from V and 9 bases from J, with 13 bases between. This chain's CDR3 is CASSITAQTSQYF. CDR3 nucleotides: TGTGCCAGTAGTATAACAGCACAAACTTCCCAGTACTTC.